The rows below give T cell receptor beta chains drawn from one sample of a study of type 1 regulatory T cells. TCRdb re-derived calls from the reads in MiXCR, one entry per CDR3 protein. The sample records 70,000 or so distinct CDR3 sequences, less than 25% being singletons. The antigens for these receptors are not known. Sequencing used cultured type 1 regulatory T (Tr1) cells, either the whole culture or a sorted fraction (not recorded which). Every receptor here comes from a human donor in good health. CDR3s include the opening cysteine and the closing phenylalanine or tryptophan. The order of the fields is D gene, J gene, clone size, V gene, CDR3 protein, CDR3 DNA. D genes are given only for firm matches. Clone size is stated in some rows and not others, as once, few, many or a class when expanded.

D gene: -; J gene: TRBJ1-5; clone size: -; V gene: TRBV20-1; CDR3 protein: CSASRGGNQPQHF; CDR3 DNA: TGCAGTGCTAGCAGAGGTGGAAATCAGCCCCAGCATTTT
D gene: -; J gene: TRBJ2-5; clone size: few; V gene: TRBV5-1; CDR3 protein: CASSFGRPAVKETQYF; CDR3 DNA: TGCGCCAGCAGCTTTGGCAGACCCGCAGTAAAAGAGACCCAGTACTTC
D gene: TRBD2; J gene: TRBJ2-5; clone size: -; V gene: TRBV7-2; CDR3 protein: CASSTRLAGGVRQETQYF; CDR3 DNA: TGTGCCAGCAGCACCCGACTAGCGGGAGGGGTAAGGCAAGAGACCCAGTACTTC
D gene: -; J gene: TRBJ2-3; clone size: -; V gene: TRBV5-1; CDR3 protein: CASTPSSTDTQYF; CDR3 DNA: TGCGCCAGCACCCCCTCTAGCACAGATACGCAGTATTTT
D gene: TRBD1; J gene: TRBJ1-5; clone size: -; V gene: TRBV9; CDR3 protein: CASSAGQGHSNQPQHF; CDR3 DNA: TGTGCCAGCAGCGCGGGACAGGGGCATAGCAATCAGCCCCAGCATTTT
D gene: -; J gene: TRBJ1-1; clone size: many; V gene: TRBV3-1; CDR3 protein: CASSQTRTRNTEAFF; CDR3 DNA: TGTGCCAGCAGCCAGACGAGGACAAGAAACACTGAAGCTTTCTTT
D gene: TRBD2; J gene: TRBJ2-1; clone size: few; V gene: TRBV20-1; CDR3 protein: CSARTSGRSNEQFF; CDR3 DNA: TGCAGTGCGCGGACTAGCGGGAGGAGTAATGAGCAGTTCTTC
D gene: -; J gene: TRBJ1-6; clone size: -; V gene: TRBV2; CDR3 protein: CASRKMWSGDSPLHF; CDR3 DNA: TGTGCCAGCAGGAAAATGTGGTCAGGGGATTCACCCCTCCACTTT
D gene: TRBD2; J gene: TRBJ2-3; clone size: -; V gene: TRBV29-1; CDR3 protein: CSVALAGAGQTQYF; CDR3 DNA: TGCAGCGTTGCACTAGCGGGAGCGGGACAGACGCAGTATTTT
D gene: TRBD1; J gene: TRBJ2-5; clone size: -; V gene: TRBV20-1; CDR3 protein: CSADSRDRERETQYF; CDR3 DNA: TGCAGTGCTGACTCACGGGACAGGGAAAGAGAGACCCAGTACTTC
D gene: -; J gene: TRBJ1-2; clone size: medium-sized; V gene: TRBV7-9; CDR3 protein: CASSQLGTDLNYGYTF; CDR3 DNA: TGTGCCAGCAGTCAACTTGGGACGGATCTTAACTATGGCTACACCTTC
D gene: TRBD1; J gene: TRBJ1-1; clone size: few; V gene: TRBV5-4; CDR3 protein: CASSLRDRGTEAFF; CDR3 DNA: TGTGCCAGCAGCTTGAGAGACAGGGGTACTGAAGCTTTCTTT
D gene: -; J gene: TRBJ2-1; clone size: -; V gene: TRBV2; CDR3 protein: CASSVEGYEQFF; CDR3 DNA: TGTGCCAGCAGTGTGGAGGGATATGAGCAGTTCTTC
D gene: -; J gene: TRBJ2-5; clone size: -; V gene: TRBV10-3; CDR3 protein: CAISQRGAEETQYF; CDR3 DNA: TGTGCCATCAGCCAGAGGGGGGCGGAAGAGACCCAGTACTTC
D gene: TRBD1; J gene: TRBJ2-7; clone size: -; V gene: TRBV20-1; CDR3 protein: CSARDSGGQGAYEQYF; CDR3 DNA: TGCAGTGCTAGAGATTCAGGAGGACAGGGTGCCTACGAGCAGTACTTC
D gene: -; J gene: TRBJ2-5; clone size: -; V gene: TRBV7-3; CDR3 protein: CASSPTGGQKETQYF; CDR3 DNA: TGTGCCAGCAGTCCAACCGGGGGACAAAAAGAGACCCAGTACTTC
D gene: -; J gene: TRBJ2-5; clone size: few; V gene: TRBV5-1; CDR3 protein: CASSLNAGSEETQYF; CDR3 DNA: TGCGCCAGCAGCTTGAATGCAGGCTCGGAAGAGACCCAGTACTTC
D gene: -; J gene: TRBJ1-6; clone size: -; V gene: TRBV20-1; CDR3 protein: CSARGTVNNSPLHF; CDR3 DNA: TGCAGTGCTAGGGGGACGGTCAATAATTCACCCCTCCACTTT
D gene: -; J gene: TRBJ1-6; clone size: -; V gene: TRBV12-3/TRBV12-4; CDR3 protein: CASKEVSSYNSPLHF; CDR3 DNA: TGTGCCAGCAAGGAAGTCAGCTCCTATAATTCACCCCTCCACTTT
D gene: -; J gene: TRBJ1-5; clone size: -; V gene: TRBV28; CDR3 protein: CASSFAGRASNQPQHF; CDR3 DNA: TGTGCCAGCAGTTTTGCCGGCAGAGCAAGCAATCAGCCCCAGCATTTT
D gene: TRBD1; J gene: TRBJ1-2; clone size: -; V gene: TRBV15; CDR3 protein: CATSRDQGQGRLNYGYTF; CDR3 DNA: TGTGCCACCAGCAGAGATCAGGGACAGGGACGATTGAACTATGGCTACACCTTC
D gene: -; J gene: TRBJ2-3; clone size: -; V gene: TRBV5-1; CDR3 protein: CASSSLTQSTDTQYF; CDR3 DNA: TGCGCCAGCAGCTCTTTGACGCAATCTACGGATACGCAGTATTTT
D gene: TRBD1; J gene: TRBJ2-7; clone size: few; V gene: TRBV27; CDR3 protein: CASSLFGTGPSEQYF; CDR3 DNA: TGTGCCAGCAGTTTATTCGGGACAGGGCCTTCCGAGCAGTACTTC
D gene: TRBD1; J gene: TRBJ1-2; clone size: -; V gene: TRBV10-3; CDR3 protein: CAIRQTGLGYTF; CDR3 DNA: TGTGCCATCAGACAGACAGGGCTTGGCTACACCTTC
D gene: -; J gene: TRBJ2-3; clone size: -; V gene: TRBV4-2; CDR3 protein: CASSQDSAVDYTDTQYF; CDR3 DNA: TGTGCCAGCAGCCAAGACTCAGCGGTAGATTACACAGATACGCAGTATTTT
D gene: TRBD2; J gene: TRBJ2-3; clone size: -; V gene: TRBV7-2; CDR3 protein: CASSLLPAGPFTDTQYF; CDR3 DNA: TGTGCCAGCAGCTTGTTACCAGCGGGACCTTTCACAGATACGCAGTATTTT
D gene: -; J gene: TRBJ1-5; clone size: few; V gene: TRBV7-8; CDR3 protein: CASTPVGNSNQPQHF; CDR3 DNA: TGTGCCAGCACCCCGGTCGGGAATAGCAATCAGCCCCAGCATTTT
D gene: TRBD1; J gene: TRBJ1-3; clone size: -; V gene: TRBV12-3/TRBV12-4; CDR3 protein: CASSYLSGTDGNTIYF; CDR3 DNA: TGTGCCAGCAGTTACCTATCCGGGACAGATGGAAACACCATATATTTT
D gene: -; J gene: TRBJ2-1; clone size: -; V gene: TRBV20-1; CDR3 protein: CSALDGNPNNEQFF; CDR3 DNA: TGCAGTGCGCTCGACGGAAACCCCAACAATGAGCAGTTCTTC
D gene: -; J gene: TRBJ2-1; clone size: -; V gene: TRBV15; CDR3 protein: CATSREQGSTNEQFF; CDR3 DNA: TGTGCCACCAGCAGAGAACAGGGCTCTACTAATGAGCAGTTCTTC
D gene: -; J gene: TRBJ2-5; clone size: many; V gene: TRBV27; CDR3 protein: CASNRARGRQETQYF; CDR3 DNA: TGTGCCAGCAACCGTGCCCGGGGCAGGCAAGAGACCCAGTACTTC
D gene: TRBD1; J gene: TRBJ1-5; clone size: -; V gene: TRBV20-1; CDR3 protein: CSAPRIAGGSNQPQHF; CDR3 DNA: TGCAGTGCCCCCAGAATTGCAGGGGGAAGCAATCAGCCCCAGCATTTT
D gene: TRBD2; J gene: TRBJ2-3; clone size: many; V gene: TRBV5-1; CDR3 protein: CASSLQTSGSTDTQYF; CDR3 DNA: TGCGCCAGCAGCCTACAGACTAGCGGGAGCACAGATACGCAGTATTTT
D gene: -; J gene: TRBJ1-2; clone size: -; V gene: TRBV7-2; CDR3 protein: CASSLVADYGYTF; CDR3 DNA: TGTGCCAGCAGCTTAGTAGCCGACTATGGCTACACCTTC
D gene: -; J gene: TRBJ1-1; clone size: few; V gene: TRBV5-1; CDR3 protein: CASSLFENTEAFF; CDR3 DNA: TGCGCCAGCAGCTTATTCGAGAACACTGAAGCTTTCTTT
D gene: TRBD2; J gene: TRBJ2-2; clone size: few; V gene: TRBV6-2/TRBV6-3; CDR3 protein: CANKPLAGEDGELFF; CDR3 DNA: TGTGCCAACAAACCCCTAGCGGGAGAGGACGGGGAGCTGTTTTTT
D gene: TRBD2; J gene: TRBJ2-7; clone size: few; V gene: TRBV4-3; CDR3 protein: CASSRNLAGEYEQYF; CDR3 DNA: TGCGCCAGCAGCCGAAATCTAGCGGGAGAGTACGAGCAGTACTTC
D gene: -; J gene: TRBJ1-1; clone size: many; V gene: TRBV20-1; CDR3 protein: CRPGAGTGTEAFF; CDR3 DNA: TGCAGGCCGGGGGCTGGGACGGGCACTGAAGCTTTCTTT
D gene: -; J gene: TRBJ2-5; clone size: -; V gene: TRBV29-1; CDR3 protein: CSVRKSPPGETQYF; CDR3 DNA: TGCAGCGTTCGTAAGAGCCCTCCTGGGGAGACCCAGTACTTC
D gene: TRBD2; J gene: TRBJ2-7; clone size: -; V gene: TRBV27; CDR3 protein: CASSHGGVYYEQYF; CDR3 DNA: TGTGCCAGCAGTCACGGGGGGGTCTACTACGAGCAGTACTTC
D gene: TRBD1; J gene: TRBJ1-6; clone size: few; V gene: TRBV27; CDR3 protein: CASRPWTGKYSPLHF; CDR3 DNA: TGTGCCAGCAGACCCTGGACAGGGAAATATTCACCCCTCCACTTT
D gene: -; J gene: TRBJ2-2; clone size: few; V gene: TRBV5-1; CDR3 protein: CASSSGTVNTGELFF; CDR3 DNA: TGCGCCAGCAGCTCCGGGACTGTGAACACCGGGGAGCTGTTTTTT
D gene: -; J gene: TRBJ1-5; clone size: few; V gene: TRBV6-5; CDR3 protein: CASSPTLTPSNQPQHF; CDR3 DNA: TGTGCCAGCAGCCCCACTTTAACGCCGAGCAATCAGCCCCAGCATTTT
D gene: TRBD2; J gene: TRBJ2-5; clone size: many; V gene: TRBV5-1; CDR3 protein: CASSLGGSGAQETQYF; CDR3 DNA: TGCGCCAGCAGCTTGGGGGGCAGCGGGGCACAAGAGACCCAGTACTTC
D gene: -; J gene: TRBJ2-1; clone size: -; V gene: TRBV7-8; CDR3 protein: CASSSGLEPVSGSYNEQFF; CDR3 DNA: TGTGCCAGCAGCTCCGGACTCGAACCTGTGAGCGGAAGCTACAATGAGCAGTTCTTC
D gene: TRBD1; J gene: TRBJ1-5; clone size: -; V gene: TRBV28; CDR3 protein: CASSSGQGGTEAQHF; CDR3 DNA: TGTGCCAGCAGTTCGGGACAGGGCGGGACTGAGGCCCAGCATTTT
D gene: TRBD1; J gene: TRBJ1-3; clone size: few; V gene: TRBV6-6; CDR3 protein: CASSYEGANTIYF; CDR3 DNA: TGTGCCAGCAGTTACGAGGGGGCTAACACCATATATTTT
D gene: -; J gene: TRBJ2-3; clone size: -; V gene: TRBV7-2; CDR3 protein: CASSLRGLNTDTQYF; CDR3 DNA: TGTGCCAGCAGCTTACGGGGCCTAAACACAGATACGCAGTATTTT
D gene: -; J gene: TRBJ2-7; clone size: -; V gene: TRBV11-1; CDR3 protein: CASSHPNDGLGLQQYF; CDR3 DNA: TGTGCCAGCAGCCACCCGAATGACGGGCTGGGGCTCCAGCAGTACTTC
D gene: -; J gene: TRBJ2-2; clone size: -; V gene: TRBV5-4; CDR3 protein: CASSGPPPGELFF; CDR3 DNA: TGTGCCAGCAGCGGCCCTCCACCCGGGGAGCTGTTTTTT
D gene: TRBD1; J gene: TRBJ1-1; clone size: -; V gene: TRBV4-2; CDR3 protein: CASSQVDRVTEAFF; CDR3 DNA: TGTGCCAGCAGCCAGGTTGACAGGGTAACTGAAGCTTTCTTT
D gene: -; J gene: TRBJ2-7; clone size: -; V gene: TRBV6-2/TRBV6-3; CDR3 protein: CASSYSGRGPYEQYF; CDR3 DNA: TGTGCCAGCAGTTACTCGGGCAGGGGCCCGTACGAGCAGTACTTC
D gene: TRBD2; J gene: TRBJ2-1; clone size: -; V gene: TRBV27; CDR3 protein: CASSSYGVAGVYEQFF; CDR3 DNA: TGTGCCAGCAGTTCTTACGGGGTAGCGGGAGTGTATGAGCAGTTCTTC
D gene: -; J gene: TRBJ2-1; clone size: -; V gene: TRBV6-1; CDR3 protein: CASSYGRVLSNEQFF; CDR3 DNA: TGTGCCAGCAGTTACGGCCGGGTGTTGAGCAATGAGCAGTTCTTC